This T cell receptor (beta chain) was found in a study of T cells in Graves' hyperthyroidism and ophthalmopathy. The V and J ends lost 1 base and 8 bases respectively, with 11 bases between them. Germline V CDR1 and CDR2: DFQATT, SNEGSKA (reference sequence). The CDR3 runs 12 residues. Using RNA transcripts as the source, TCR beta CDR3 regions were amplified. TCR CDR3 regions were first amplified by RT-PCR with HTBI primers. TCRdb fed the multiplex PCR reads into MiXCR, producing one record per CDR3 protein. This table has fewer than 500,000 distinct CDR3 sequences, roughly 15% appearing once. In this sample, this clonotype turned up many times. The study based diagnoses on clinical symptoms, serum thyroxine and TRAb, thyroid ultrasound and orbital computed tomography.

This TCR derives from a woman between 25 and 40 years old with Graves' ophthalmopathy. The sequencing sample was made of blood. The gene calls are TRBV20-1 and TRBJ1-1, with no clear D. The CDR3 coding sequence is TGCAGTGCTAGAGCCATTCTTCGCGAAGCTTTCTTT. It specifies CSARAILREAFF.